The 5 T cell receptor beta chains given below trace back to one sample, sequenced in a study of shared clonotypes between healthy human individuals. Using immunoSEQ multiplex PCR, the repertoire was profiled, and TCRdb retains in-frame clones only, with some absent. The table has about 770,000 clones, about two thirds seen once. Material: memory CD4+ T cells sorted from blood. The subset is: CD45RA-negative fraction. The receptors stem from a woman aged 25 to 45 in good health.

V usage is TRBV30 and J usage is TRBJ2-7; D is uncertain. Looked up from germline, CDR1 is GTSNPN and CDR2 is SVGIG (reference sequence). V lost 5 bases and J 5 bases, leaving 16 bases between the germline ends. CDR3 length: 13 amino acids. The chain's CDR3 is CAWSGIAADEQYF. The CDR3, as DNA: TGTGCCTGGTCCGGCATAGCCGCCGACGAGCAGTACTTC.

This clone was found a few times. The chain couples TRBV6-1 to TRBJ2-2, with 10 bases lining up with TRBD1. Germline V CDR1 and CDR2: MNHNS, SASEGT. After removal of 4 bases from V and 6 bases from J, the junction contained 2 bases not matched to a gene. The CDR3 totals 14 residues. This chain's CDR3 is CASSGQGAAGELFF. CDR3 DNA sequence: TGTGCCAGCAGTGGACAGGGGGCGGCCGGGGAGCTGTTTTTT.

This sequence joins TRBV5-1 and TRBJ2-7, with D possibly being TRBD1 (6 bases). The CDR3 totals 14 residues. Trimming removed 0 bases at V and 3 bases at J, with 10 bases between. The germline V gene encodes CDR1 SGHRS and CDR2 YFSETQ. The CDR3 here is CASSLGQENYEQYF. The CDR3 DNA is TGCGCCAGCAGCTTGGGACAGGAGAACTACGAGCAGTACTTC.

In its sample, this clone was seen once. J is TRBJ2-4 and V is TRBV6-5, with D perhaps being TRBD1 or TRBD2 (5 bases each). V lost 2 bases, J lost 9 bases, and 11 bases lay in between. The CDR3 spans 13 residues. Germline V lookup: CDR1 MNHEY, CDR2 SVGAGI. This CDR3 reads CASSYDGGGIQYF. The CDR3 DNA sequence: TGTGCCAGCAGTTACGATGGGGGTGGCATTCAGTACTTC.

The CDR3 is CASRRVAEVYNEQFF. The CDR3 nucleotides read TGCGCCAGCAGAAGGGTAGCTGAGGTCTACAATGAGCAGTTCTTC. The chain is built from TRBV4-1 and TRBJ2-1, with D unresolved. The CDR3 is 15 residues long. Germline assignment: CDR1 MGHRA and CDR2 YSYEKL. With 6 bases removed from V and 3 bases from J, the gap between germline ends came to 15 bases.